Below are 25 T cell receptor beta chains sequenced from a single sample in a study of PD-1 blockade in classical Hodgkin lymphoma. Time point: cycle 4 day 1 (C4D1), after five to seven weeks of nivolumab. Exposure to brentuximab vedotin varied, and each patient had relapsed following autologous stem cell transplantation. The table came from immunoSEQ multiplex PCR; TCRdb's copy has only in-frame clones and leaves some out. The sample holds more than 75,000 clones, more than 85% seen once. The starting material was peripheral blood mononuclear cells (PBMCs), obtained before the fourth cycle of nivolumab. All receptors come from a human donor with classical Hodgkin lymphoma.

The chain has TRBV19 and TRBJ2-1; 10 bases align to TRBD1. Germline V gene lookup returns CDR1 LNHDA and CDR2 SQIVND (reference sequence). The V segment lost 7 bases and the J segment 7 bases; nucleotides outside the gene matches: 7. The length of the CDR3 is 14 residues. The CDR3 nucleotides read TGTGCCAGTACCCTCGACAGGGGGCCAAATGAGCAGTTCTTC. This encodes CASTLDRGPNEQFF.

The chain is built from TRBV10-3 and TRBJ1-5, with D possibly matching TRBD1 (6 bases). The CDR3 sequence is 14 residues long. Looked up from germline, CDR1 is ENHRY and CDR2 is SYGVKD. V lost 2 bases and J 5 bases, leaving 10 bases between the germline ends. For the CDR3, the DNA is TGTGCCATCAGTGAGACAGGGAATCATCAGCCCCAGCATTTT. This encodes CAISETGNHQPQHF.

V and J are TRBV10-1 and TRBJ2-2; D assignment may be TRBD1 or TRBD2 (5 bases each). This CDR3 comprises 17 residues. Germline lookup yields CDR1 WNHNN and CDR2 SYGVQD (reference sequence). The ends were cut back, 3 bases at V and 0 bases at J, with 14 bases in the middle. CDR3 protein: CASSDPRQGANTGELFF. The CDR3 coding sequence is TGCGCCAGCAGTGACCCGCGGCAGGGAGCGAACACCGGGGAGCTGTTTTTT.

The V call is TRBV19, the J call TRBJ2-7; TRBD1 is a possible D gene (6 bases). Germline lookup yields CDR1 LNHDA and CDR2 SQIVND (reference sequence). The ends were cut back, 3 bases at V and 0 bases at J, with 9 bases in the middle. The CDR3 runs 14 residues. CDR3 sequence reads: CASSITGTSYEQYF. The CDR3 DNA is TGTGCCAGTAGTATCACAGGGACCTCCTACGAGCAGTACTTC. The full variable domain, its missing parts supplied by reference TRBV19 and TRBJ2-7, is DGGITQSPKYLFRKEGQNVTLSCEQNLNHDAMYWYRQDPGQGLRLIYYSQIVNDFQKGDIAEGYSVSREKKESFPLTVTSAQKNPTAFYLCASSITGTSYEQYFGPGTRLTVT.

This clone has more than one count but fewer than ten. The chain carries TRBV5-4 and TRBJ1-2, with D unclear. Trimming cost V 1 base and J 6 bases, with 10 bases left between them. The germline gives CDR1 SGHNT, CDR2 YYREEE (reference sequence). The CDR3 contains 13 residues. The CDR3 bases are TGTGCCAGCAGCTTGCGACTTCCAGATGGCTACACCTTC. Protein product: CASSLRLPDGYTF.

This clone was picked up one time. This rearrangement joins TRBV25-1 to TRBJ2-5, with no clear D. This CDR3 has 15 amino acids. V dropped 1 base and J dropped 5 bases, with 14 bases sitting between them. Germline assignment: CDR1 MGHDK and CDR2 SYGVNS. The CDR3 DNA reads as TGTGCCAGCAGTGAATTTGGGCAGCCTGGGGAGACCCAGTACTTC. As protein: CASSEFGQPGETQYF. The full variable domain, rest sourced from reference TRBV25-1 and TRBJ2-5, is EADIYQTPRYLVIGTGKKITLECSQTMGHDKMYWYQQDPGMELHLIHYSYGVNSTEKGDLSSESTVSRIRTEHFPLTLESARPSHTSQYLCASSEFGQPGETQYFGPGTRLLVL.

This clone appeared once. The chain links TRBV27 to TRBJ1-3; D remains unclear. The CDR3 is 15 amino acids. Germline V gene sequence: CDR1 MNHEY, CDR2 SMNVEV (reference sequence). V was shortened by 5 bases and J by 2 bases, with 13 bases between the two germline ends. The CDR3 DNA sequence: TGTGCCAGCAGTCCAGAGCTCCCACCTGGAAACACCATATATTTT. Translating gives CASSPELPPGNTIYF.

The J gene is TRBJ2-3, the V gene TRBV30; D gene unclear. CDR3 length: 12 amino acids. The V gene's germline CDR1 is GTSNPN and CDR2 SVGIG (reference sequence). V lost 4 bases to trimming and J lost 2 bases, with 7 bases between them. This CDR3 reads CAWTGDTDTQYF. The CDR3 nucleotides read TGTGCCTGGACCGGAGACACAGATACGCAGTATTTT.

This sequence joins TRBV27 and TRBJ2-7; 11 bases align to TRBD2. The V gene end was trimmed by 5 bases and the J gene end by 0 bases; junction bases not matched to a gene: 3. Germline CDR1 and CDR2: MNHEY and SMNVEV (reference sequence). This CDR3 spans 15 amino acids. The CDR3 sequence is CASSPSGRFSYEQYF. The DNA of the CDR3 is TGTGCCAGCAGTCCTAGCGGGAGGTTCTCCTACGAGCAGTACTTC.

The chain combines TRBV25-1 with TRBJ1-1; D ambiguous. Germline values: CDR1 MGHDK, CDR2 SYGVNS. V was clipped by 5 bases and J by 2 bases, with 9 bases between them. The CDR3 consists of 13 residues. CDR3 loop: CASSYQPNTEAFF. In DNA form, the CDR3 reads TGTGCCAGCAGTTACCAGCCAAACACTGAAGCTTTCTTT. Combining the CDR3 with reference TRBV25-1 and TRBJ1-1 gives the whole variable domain EADIYQTPRYLVIGTGKKITLECSQTMGHDKMYWYQQDPGMELHLIHYSYGVNSTEKGDLSSESTVSRIRTEHFPLTLESARPSHTSQYLCASSYQPNTEAFFGQGTRLTVV.

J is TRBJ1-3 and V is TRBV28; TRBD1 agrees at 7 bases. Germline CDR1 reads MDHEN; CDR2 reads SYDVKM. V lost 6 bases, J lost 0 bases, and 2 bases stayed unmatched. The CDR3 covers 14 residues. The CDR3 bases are TGTGCCAGCAGGCGACAGGGCTCTGGAAACACCATATATTTT. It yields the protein CASRRQGSGNTIYF.

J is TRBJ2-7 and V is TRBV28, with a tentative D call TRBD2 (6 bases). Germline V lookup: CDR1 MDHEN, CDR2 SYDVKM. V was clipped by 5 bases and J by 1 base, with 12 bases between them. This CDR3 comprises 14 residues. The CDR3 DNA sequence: TGTGCCAGCAGTCCCTCCGGGAGATCCTACGAGCAGTACTTC. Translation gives CASSPSGRSYEQYF.

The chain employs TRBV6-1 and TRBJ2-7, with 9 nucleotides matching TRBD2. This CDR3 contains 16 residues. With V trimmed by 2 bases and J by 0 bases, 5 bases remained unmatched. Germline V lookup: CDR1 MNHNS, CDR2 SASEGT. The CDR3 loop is CASSELLAGVSYEQYF. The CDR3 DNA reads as TGTGCCAGCAGTGAACTATTAGCGGGAGTCTCCTACGAGCAGTACTTC.

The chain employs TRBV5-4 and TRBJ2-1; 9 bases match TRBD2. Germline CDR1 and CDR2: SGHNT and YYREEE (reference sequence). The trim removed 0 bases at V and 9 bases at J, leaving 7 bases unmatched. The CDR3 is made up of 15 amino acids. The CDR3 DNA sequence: TGTGCCAGCAGCTTGGGGCGGGAGGGCCTTGGTGAGCAGTTCTTC. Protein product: CASSLGREGLGEQFF.

CDR3 in amino acids: CAISESEDRLHEQYF. The CDR3 DNA sequence: TGTGCCATCAGTGAGTCAGAGGACAGGTTGCACGAGCAGTACTTC. This chain uses TRBV10-3 with TRBJ2-7; 7 nucleotides line up with TRBD1. Germline CDR1 ENHRY, CDR2 SYGVKD. This CDR3 is built from 15 residues. Germline trimming cut 0 bases from V and 5 bases from J; bases unmatched to any gene: 7.

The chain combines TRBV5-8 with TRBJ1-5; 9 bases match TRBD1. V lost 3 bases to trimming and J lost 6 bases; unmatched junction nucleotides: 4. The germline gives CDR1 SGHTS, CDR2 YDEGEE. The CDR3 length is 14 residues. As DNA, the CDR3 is TGTGCCAGCAGCTCGGGACAGGGTAGTCAGCCCCAGCATTTT. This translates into CASSSGQGSQPQHF.

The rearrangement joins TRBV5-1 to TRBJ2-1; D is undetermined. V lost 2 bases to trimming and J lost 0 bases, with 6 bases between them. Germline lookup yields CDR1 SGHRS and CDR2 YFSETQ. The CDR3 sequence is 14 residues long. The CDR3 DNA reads TGCGCCAGCAGCTTCGACCCCTCCTACAATGAGCAGTTCTTC. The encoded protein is CASSFDPSYNEQFF.

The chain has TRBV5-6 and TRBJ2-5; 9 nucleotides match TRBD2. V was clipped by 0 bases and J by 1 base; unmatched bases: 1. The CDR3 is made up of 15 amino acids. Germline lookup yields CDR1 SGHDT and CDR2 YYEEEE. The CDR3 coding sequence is TGTGCCAGCAGCTTGGATAGCGGGGGCCAAGAGACCCAGTACTTC. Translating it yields CASSLDSGGQETQYF.

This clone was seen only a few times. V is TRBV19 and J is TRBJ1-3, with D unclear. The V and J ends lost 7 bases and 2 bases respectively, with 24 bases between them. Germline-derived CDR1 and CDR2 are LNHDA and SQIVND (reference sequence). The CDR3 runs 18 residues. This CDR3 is CASTPLGGRLSPGNTIYF. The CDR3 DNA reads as TGTGCCAGTACCCCCCTAGGAGGGAGATTATCCCCTGGAAACACCATATATTTT.

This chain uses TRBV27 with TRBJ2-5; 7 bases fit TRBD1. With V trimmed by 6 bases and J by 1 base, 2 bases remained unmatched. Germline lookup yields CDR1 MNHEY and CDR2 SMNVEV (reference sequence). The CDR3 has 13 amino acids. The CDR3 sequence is CASRYRGQETQYF. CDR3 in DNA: TGTGCCAGCAGGTACAGGGGCCAAGAGACCCAGTACTTC.

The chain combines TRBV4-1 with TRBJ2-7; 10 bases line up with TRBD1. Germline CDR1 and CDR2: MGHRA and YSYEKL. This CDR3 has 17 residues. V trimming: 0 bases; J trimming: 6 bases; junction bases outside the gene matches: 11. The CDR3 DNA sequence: TGCGCCAGCAGCCAAGACCCCCCTCGACAGGGGGCTAGCGAGCAGTACTTC. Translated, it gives CASSQDPPRQGASEQYF.

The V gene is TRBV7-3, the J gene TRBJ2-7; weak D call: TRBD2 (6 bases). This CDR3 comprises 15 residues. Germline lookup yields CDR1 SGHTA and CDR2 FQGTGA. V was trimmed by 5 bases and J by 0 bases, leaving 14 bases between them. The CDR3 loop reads CASSPTGLSSYEQYF. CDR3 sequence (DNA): TGTGCCAGCAGCCCAACGGGACTGTCCTCCTACGAGCAGTACTTC.

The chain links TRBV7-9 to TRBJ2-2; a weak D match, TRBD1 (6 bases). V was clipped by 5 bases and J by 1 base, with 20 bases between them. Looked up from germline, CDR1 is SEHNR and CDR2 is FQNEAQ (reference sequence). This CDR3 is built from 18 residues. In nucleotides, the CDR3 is TGTGCCAGCAGCCCCCCGACTGGGGGCCGCAAGAACACCGGGGAGCTGTTTTTT. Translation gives CASSPPTGGRKNTGELFF.

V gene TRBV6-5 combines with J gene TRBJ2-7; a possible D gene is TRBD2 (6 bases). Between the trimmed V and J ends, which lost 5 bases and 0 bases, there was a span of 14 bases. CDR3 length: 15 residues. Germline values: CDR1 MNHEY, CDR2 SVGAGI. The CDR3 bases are TGTGCCAGCAGTCCCAGGAGCGGGCACTCCTACGAGCAGTACTTC. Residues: CASSPRSGHSYEQYF.

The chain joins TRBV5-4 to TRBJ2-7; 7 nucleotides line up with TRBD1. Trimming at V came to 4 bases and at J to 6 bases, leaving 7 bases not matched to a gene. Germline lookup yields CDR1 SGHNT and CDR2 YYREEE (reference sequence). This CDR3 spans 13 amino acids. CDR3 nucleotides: TGTGCCAGCAGCGGACGACAGGGACGCGAGCAGTACTTC. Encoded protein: CASSGRQGREQYF.